These 29 T cell receptor beta chains share one sample of origin, sequenced in a study of shared clonotypes between healthy human individuals. The method was immunoSEQ multiplex PCR; TCRdb's version includes in-frame clones alone and lacks a portion of them. The table has about 2 million clones, about 95% seen once. CD45RO-negative, CCR7-positively selected cells formed the naive CD8 fraction, excluding terminally differentiated effector memory CD45RA+ cells. Sample: naive CD8+ T cells sorted from blood. Receptor source: a man aged 18 to 29 in good health.

This clone occurred once. The rearrangement uses TRBV7-6 and TRBJ2-1; D call uncertain. Germline V CDR1 and CDR2: SGHVS, FNYEAQ. Trimming left V 6 bases short and J 0 bases short, with 12 bases between. This CDR3 has 15 amino acids. Here the CDR3 DNA reads TGTGCCAGCAGTCCGGCTGGGCACTCCTACAATGAGCAGTTCTTC. It encodes CASSPAGHSYNEQFF.

V is TRBV30 and J is TRBJ2-2; perhaps TRBD2 as D (6 bases). This CDR3 has 12 amino acids. In germline, CDR1 is GTSNPN, CDR2 SVGIG (reference sequence). Trimming removed 5 bases at V and 6 bases at J, with 10 bases between. The CDR3 DNA sequence: TGTGCCTGGTTCGGCGGGGCCGGGGAGCTGTTTTTT. It is translated as CAWFGGAGELFF. Combining the CDR3 with reference TRBV30 and TRBJ2-2 gives the whole variable domain SQTIHQWPATLVQPVGSPLSLECTVEGTSNPNLYWYRQAAGRGLQLLFYSVGIGQISSEVPQNLSASRPQDRQFILSSKKLLLSDSGFYLCAWFGGAGELFFGEGSRLTVL.

This clone has just one count. The rearrangement links TRBV4-1 to TRBJ1-1, with unresolved D. Germline CDR1 reads MGHRA; CDR2 reads YSYEKL. There are 13 residues in the CDR3. The germline V and J ends were trimmed by 4 bases and 4 bases, with 10 bases remaining between them. CDR3 sequence (DNA): TGCGCCAGCAGCCCCCGTCAGTCCACTGAAGCTTTCTTT. Its translation: CASSPRQSTEAFF.

This clone appeared a single time. The genes are TRBV5-4 and TRBJ1-1; 7 bases fit TRBD1. V lost 0 bases to trimming and J lost 4 bases; unmatched junction nucleotides: 3. This CDR3 spans 14 amino acids. Germline V gene sequence: CDR1 SGHNT, CDR2 YYREEE (reference sequence). CDR3 loop: CASSLGDRATEAFF. The CDR3 bases are TGTGCCAGCAGCTTGGGAGACAGGGCCACTGAAGCTTTCTTT.

About this clone: The final CDR3 position lacks the conserved phenylalanine or tryptophan, pointing to a likely read error. It is unclear where the CDR3 begins or ends on the DNA, so no DNA is shown, and the CDR3 is as TCRdb lists it. V and J are TRBV2 and TRBJ2-7; TRBD2, the table's D call, lacks a check against the DNA. The V gene's germline CDR1 is SNHLY and CDR2 FYNNEI. Including both end residues, the CDR3 is 10 amino acids long. CDR3 loop: CASRGLEGII.

The V gene is TRBV12-5, the J gene TRBJ2-7; D assignment may be TRBD1 or TRBD2 (6 bases each). Germline CDR1 LGHNT, CDR2 FRNRAP. With 4 bases removed from V and 6 bases from J, the gap between germline ends came to 16 bases. This CDR3 is 14 amino acids long. The CDR3 DNA follows: TGTGCTAGTGGTTGGGGGGCGGGACTTCTCGAGCAGTACTTC. This gives the protein CASGWGAGLLEQYF.

The rearrangement links TRBV6-5 to TRBJ1-2; 10 nucleotides line up with TRBD1. CDR1 MNHEY and CDR2 SVGAGI come from the germline V gene. The CDR3 totals 14 residues. Trimming removed 7 bases from V and 3 bases from J; junction bases left unmatched: 5. This CDR3 reads CASIGQGGDYGYTF. The DNA for the CDR3 is TGTGCCAGCATTGGACAGGGGGGAGACTATGGCTACACCTTC.

CDR3 protein: CASSDTGNQYEQYF. The CDR3 region has the DNA TGTGCCAGCAGTGATACCGGGAACCAATACGAGCAGTACTTC. The rearrangement joins TRBV6-1 to TRBJ2-7; D might be TRBD2 (5 bases). CDR1 MNHNS and CDR2 SASEGT come from the germline V gene. The V end was cut by 3 bases, the J end by 4 bases, with 13 bases between. This CDR3 region has 14 residues.

The chain couples TRBV4-1 to TRBJ2-2, with D uncertain. V lost 1 base and J lost 3, with 12 bases in between. Germline lookup yields CDR1 MGHRA and CDR2 YSYEKL. The CDR3 length is 16 residues. This CDR3 is CASSQVGAGHTGELFF. The CDR3 nucleotides are TGCGCCAGCAGCCAAGTTGGAGCCGGTCACACCGGGGAGCTGTTTTTT.

This clone was detected once. Within the sample, other DNA sequences also encode this same CDR3. J is TRBJ2-7 and V is TRBV27, with 7 bases matching TRBD2. This CDR3 comprises 12 residues. V lost 3 bases, J lost 5 bases, and 1 base stayed unmatched. CDR1 MNHEY and CDR2 SMNVEV come from the germline V gene (reference sequence). The CDR3: CASSFGRNEQYF. The CDR3 DNA reads as TGTGCCAGCAGTTTCGGGAGGAACGAGCAGTACTTC.

The CDR3 DNA is TGCAGCGTTGGGGACAGGGAGAATAGAAACATTCAGTACTTC. Protein: CSVGDRENRNIQYF. The chain employs TRBV29-1 and TRBJ2-4; 9 bases line up with TRBD1. V trimming: 4 bases; J trimming: 6 bases; junction bases outside the gene matches: 7. The germline gives CDR1 SQVTM, CDR2 ANQGSEA. The CDR3 covers 14 residues.

The chain uses TRBV11-2 and TRBJ1-5, with D uncertain. The ends were cut back, 3 bases at V and 3 bases at J, with 6 bases in the middle. CDR1 is SGHAT, CDR2 FQNNGV, per germline. This CDR3 comprises 13 residues. This chain's CDR3 is CASSFEANQPQHF. CDR3 DNA sequence: TGTGCCAGCAGCTTTGAGGCCAATCAGCCCCAGCATTTT.

The V and J genes are TRBV5-6 and TRBJ2-7; 7 nucleotides match TRBD2. Germline V lookup: CDR1 SGHDT, CDR2 YYEEEE. J was trimmed by 1 base and V by 1 base; bases with no gene match: 8. This CDR3 contains 16 residues. In DNA form, the CDR3 reads TGTGCCAGCAGCTTGACCCTGGGCGGGGGTTCCTACGAGCAGTACTTC. As protein: CASSLTLGGGSYEQYF.

V is TRBV9 and J is TRBJ2-2; 8 bases agree with TRBD2. The CDR3 is 19 amino acids. The V gene's germline CDR1 is SGDLS and CDR2 YYNGEE. The junction had 15 bases not matched to a gene; V was cut back by 4 bases and J by 1 base. The CDR3 nucleotides are TGTGCCAGCAGCATAAGCGGGACTAGGGTTCCGTTGAACACCGGGGAGCTGTTTTTT. Amino acids: CASSISGTRVPLNTGELFF.

The genes are TRBV15 and TRBJ1-5; D is unclear. Germline CDR1 LNHNV, CDR2 YYDKDF (reference sequence). The CDR3 length is 15 residues. Deletions cut 0 bases from V and 0 bases from J, with 6 bases between. CDR3 sequence reads: CATSREEYSNQPQHF. CDR3 nucleotides: TGTGCCACCAGCAGAGAGGAGTATAGCAATCAGCCCCAGCATTTT.

The chain joins TRBV7-9 to TRBJ2-7; 8 nucleotides align to TRBD1. The ends lost 5 bases at V and 7 bases at J; junction bases unmatched: 10. The CDR3 extends over 14 amino acids. Germline values: CDR1 SEHNR, CDR2 FQNEAQ (reference sequence). The CDR3 region has the DNA TGTGCCAGCAGCGCGCCGAGACAGGGGTGGGAGCAGTACTTC. It translates to CASSAPRQGWEQYF.

This clone was counted a few times. Other DNA sequences within the sample encode an identical CDR3. J is TRBJ2-7 and V is TRBV5-6, with D tentatively TRBD1 or TRBD2 (5 bases each). V shed 2 bases and J shed 0 bases, with 6 bases lying between them. The germline V gene has CDR1 SGHDT and CDR2 YYEEEE. This CDR3 contains 13 residues. CDR3 coding DNA: TGTGCCAGCAGCTTTGGGACCTCCTACGAGCAGTACTTC. As protein: CASSFGTSYEQYF. Supplemented by reference TRBV5-6 and TRBJ2-7, the full variable domain reads DAGVTQSPTHLIKTRGQQVTLRCSPKSGHDTVSWYQQALGQGPQFIFQYYEEEERQRGNFPDRFSGHQFPNYSSELNVNALLLGDSALYLCASSFGTSYEQYFGPGTRLTVT.

J is TRBJ2-5 and V is TRBV7-9; 11 positions agree with TRBD1. V lost 4 bases, J lost 3 bases, and 7 bases stayed unmatched. Germline-derived CDR1 and CDR2 are SEHNR and FQNEAQ (reference sequence). This CDR3 is 16 amino acids long. CDR3 sequence (DNA): TGTGCCAGCAGCTACAGGACAGGGGGCATCAAAGAGACCCAGTACTTC. Its translation is CASSYRTGGIKETQYF.

Comment on this clone: This specimen includes other DNA sequences encoding the same CDR3. The V call is TRBV9, the J call TRBJ1-1; D not certain. V shed 0 bases and J shed 0 bases, with 9 bases lying between them. The CDR3 spans 15 residues. Germline CDR1 is SGDLS and CDR2 is YYNGEE. The CDR3 region is CASSVGGSMNTEAFF. The CDR3 region has the DNA TGTGCCAGCAGCGTAGGTGGAAGTATGAACACTGAAGCTTTCTTT.

The chain couples TRBV4-1 to TRBJ2-2; no clear D gene. Trimming took 4 bases from V and 0 from J, leaving 9 bases between them. Per the germline V gene, CDR1 is MGHRA and CDR2 is YSYEKL. CDR3 length: 15 amino acids. The CDR3 here is CASSLGGANTGELFF. The CDR3 coding sequence is TGCGCCAGCAGCCTAGGCGGAGCGAACACCGGGGAGCTGTTTTTT.

About this clone itself: Other nucleotide sequences from this sample produce the same CDR3. The rearrangement uses TRBV5-4 and TRBJ2-3; no definite D call. CDR1 and CDR2 (germline): SGHNT, YYREEE (reference sequence). The V gene lost 2 bases and the J gene lost 2 bases, with 3 bases spanning the gap. The CDR3 totals 12 residues. CDR3 in amino acids: CASSFFTDTQYF. The CDR3 DNA is TGTGCCAGCAGCTTTTTCACAGATACGCAGTATTTT.

The chain employs TRBV14 and TRBJ1-2; the D gene is possibly TRBD1 (6 bases). Germline CDR1 SGHDN, CDR2 FVKESK. With 5 bases removed from V and 5 bases from J, the gap between germline ends came to 21 bases. The CDR3 has 16 amino acids. The CDR3, as DNA: TGTGCCAGCAGCGAGGAGTTCAGGGAGGGGGTGTATGGCTACACCTTC. Encoded protein: CASSEEFREGVYGYTF.

The CDR3 sequence is CASSMGGAVVEQYF. Here the CDR3 DNA reads TGTGCCAGTAGTATGGGGGGCGCAGTGGTCGAGCAGTACTTC. The gene calls are TRBV19 and TRBJ2-7; D is perhaps TRBD1 or TRBD2 (6 bases each). In germline, CDR1 is LNHDA, CDR2 SQIVND (reference sequence). Between the trimmed V and J ends, which lost 3 bases and 6 bases, there was a span of 15 bases. The CDR3 has 14 residues.

This chain links TRBV30 with TRBJ1-2, with 7 bases aligning to TRBD1. The germline CDR1 and CDR2 sequences are GTSNPN and SVGIG (reference sequence). CDR3 length: 13 residues. V lost 5 bases to trimming and J lost 0 bases; unmatched junction nucleotides: 3. CDR3 amino acids: CAWFGTANYGYTF. The CDR3 DNA reads as TGTGCCTGGTTTGGGACAGCTAACTATGGCTACACCTTC.

The chain is built from TRBV9 and TRBJ2-3, with a weak D call TRBD1 (5 bases). V was trimmed by 0 bases and J by 5 bases, leaving 10 bases between them. CDR3 length: 14 residues. CDR1 and CDR2 from the germline V gene are SGDLS and YYNGEE. For the CDR3, the DNA is TGTGCCAGCAGCGTAGAGGGGTTTATAGATACGCAGTATTTT. This gives the protein CASSVEGFIDTQYF.

The V call is TRBV7-9, the J call TRBJ2-7; 10 positions agree with TRBD1. The germline V gene encodes CDR1 SEHNR and CDR2 FQNEAQ (reference sequence). The CDR3 spans 16 residues. V was pared by 1 base and J by 2 bases, with 5 bases of the junction left unmatched. CDR3: CASSLGDRGRAYEQYF. The CDR3 region has the DNA TGTGCCAGCAGCTTAGGGGACAGGGGCAGAGCCTACGAGCAGTACTTC.

The chain recombines TRBV6-1 with TRBJ2-3, with 8 nucleotides matching TRBD2. There are 13 residues in the CDR3. J gave up 5 bases and V 10 bases, and 8 bases lay outside the gene matches. Germline CDR1 MNHNS, CDR2 SASEGT. The CDR3: CAIGGLAVDTQYF. DNA of the CDR3: TGTGCCATTGGAGGACTAGCAGTAGATACGCAGTATTTT.

This rearrangement joins TRBV15 to TRBJ1-3; D remains unclear. The CDR3 consists of 17 residues. Deletions cut 0 bases from V and 0 bases from J, with 12 bases between. Germline V gives CDR1 LNHNV, CDR2 YYDKDF (reference sequence). The CDR3 nucleotides read TGTGCCACCAGCAGAGACAGCTTCTTGAGCTCTGGAAACACCATATATTTT. Translation gives CATSRDSFLSSGNTIYF.

This clone was seen a single time. The rearrangement links TRBV10-3 to TRBJ2-6; a weak D match, TRBD1 (5 bases). The CDR3 extends over 17 amino acids. The V end lost 2 bases, the J end lost 0 bases, and 11 bases lay between the germline ends. Looked up from germline, CDR1 is ENHRY and CDR2 is SYGVKD. The chain's CDR3 is CAISEGLQVSGANVLTF. CDR3 sequence (DNA): TGTGCCATCAGTGAGGGTCTACAGGTCTCTGGGGCCAACGTCCTGACTTTC.